These 30 T cell receptor beta chains were all obtained from the same sample, sequenced in a study of early stage breast cancer tumors. Sequencing was performed with immunoSEQ multiplex PCR; in TCRdb, only in-frame clones are kept and a portion is missing. The sample has fewer than 90,000 clones; approximately 80% are singletons. Sequencing was performed on blood. These receptors were taken from a person between 60 and 70 years old with breast cancer.

This chain joins TRBV6-1 and TRBJ2-2; tentatively, D is TRBD1 (6 bases). Germline CDR1 reads MNHNS; CDR2 reads SASEGT. V was shortened by 6 bases and J by 4 bases, with 15 bases between the two germline ends. This CDR3 comprises 15 residues. DNA of the CDR3: TGTGCCAGCAGGAGGGCAGGGGATAGCACCGGGGAGCTGTTTTTT. Translating it yields CASRRAGDSTGELFF.

This clone turned up a few times. The V call is TRBV7-8, the J call TRBJ2-7; D might be TRBD1 (5 bases). Trimming stripped 4 bases from V and 6 bases from J, with 13 bases between. In germline, CDR1 is SGHVS, CDR2 FQNEAQ. The CDR3 consists of 13 residues. CDR3 DNA: TGTGCCAGCAGCTCCTTACGAAGGGGCGAGCAGTACTTC. It translates to CASSSLRRGEQYF.

The V gene is TRBV6-5, the J gene TRBJ2-3; tentatively, D is TRBD2 (6 bases). Trimming cost V 2 bases and J 1 base, with 7 bases left between them. This CDR3 is built from 14 residues. In germline, CDR1 is MNHEY, CDR2 SVGAGI. The chain's CDR3 is CASSYGGGTDTQYF. CDR3 DNA: TGTGCCAGCAGTTACGGCGGGGGCACAGATACGCAGTATTTT.

The V call is TRBV28, the J call TRBJ1-1, with TRBD1 as a possible D gene (6 bases). Germline CDR1 is MDHEN and CDR2 is SYDVKM. Trimming removed 0 bases from V and 8 bases from J, with 10 bases in between. This CDR3 contains 13 residues. The CDR3 protein is CASSLWPTGEAFF. The CDR3 DNA follows: TGTGCCAGCAGTTTATGGCCTACAGGGGAAGCTTTCTTT. Complete variable domain (other parts from reference TRBV28 and TRBJ1-1): DVKVTQSSRYLVKRTGEKVFLECVQDMDHENMFWYRQDPGLGLRLIYFSYDVKMKEKGDIPEGYSVSREKKERFSLILESASTNQTSMYLCASSLWPTGEAFFGQGTRLTVV.

V and J are TRBV2 and TRBJ2-3; TRBD1 matches at 7 bases. Germline CDR1 and CDR2: SNHLY and FYNNEI. The V gene end was trimmed by 7 bases and the J gene end by 4 bases; junction bases not matched to a gene: 11. The CDR3 sequence is 15 residues long. The CDR3 DNA reads TGTGCCAGCAATCGGGACAGCGTGTATTCAGATACGCAGTATTTT. This codes for CASNRDSVYSDTQYF.

V gene TRBV19 combines with J gene TRBJ2-1; D is perhaps TRBD1 or TRBD2 (5 bases each). Between the trimmed V and J ends, which lost 3 bases and 5 bases, there was a span of 8 bases. Germline V gene lookup returns CDR1 LNHDA and CDR2 SQIVND (reference sequence). This CDR3 contains 13 residues. The CDR3 spells CASSIRGDNEQFF. The DNA for the CDR3 is TGTGCCAGTAGTATCCGAGGGGACAATGAGCAGTTCTTC.

The rearrangement joins TRBV15 to TRBJ2-7; possible D gene TRBD2, 6 bases. Per germline, CDR1 LNHNV and CDR2 YYDKDF (reference sequence). V gave up 4 bases and J gave up 2 bases, with 12 bases separating them. The length of the CDR3 is 14 residues. CDR3 amino acids: CATSTPGGPYEQYF. CDR3 coding DNA: TGTGCCACCAGCACCCCCGGGGGACCCTACGAGCAGTACTTC.

The gene calls are TRBV6-5 and TRBJ1-3; TRBD1 might be the D (5 bases). This CDR3 is 13 amino acids long. V shed 6 bases and J shed 4 bases, with 10 bases lying between them. Germline lookup yields CDR1 MNHEY and CDR2 SVGAGI. DNA of the CDR3: TGTGCCAGCAGCCCCAGGGCAGGAAACACCATATATTTT. Translating gives CASSPRAGNTIYF.

The chain has TRBV19 and TRBJ1-2, with 7 bases matching TRBD1. The CDR3 spans 13 residues. The germline V gene encodes CDR1 LNHDA and CDR2 SQIVND (reference sequence). J gave up 10 bases and V 3 bases, and 8 bases lay outside the gene matches. The CDR3 DNA follows: TGTGCCAGTAGTATGAGGACAGGACAAACCTACACCTTC. Its translation: CASSMRTGQTYTF.

The V and J genes are TRBV29-1 and TRBJ2-1, with 7 positions matching TRBD2. Trimming took 7 bases from V and 8 from J; bases not matched to a gene: 11. The CDR3 contains 13 residues. Per the germline V gene, CDR1 is SQVTM and CDR2 is ANQGSEA. CDR3 protein: CSGVGREKDEQFF. The CDR3 DNA reads as TGCAGCGGGGTCGGGCGGGAGAAAGATGAGCAGTTCTTC.

This chain links TRBV5-1 with TRBJ2-7, with D possibly being TRBD1 or TRBD2 (6 bases each). The CDR3 is 14 amino acids. Per germline, CDR1 SGHRS and CDR2 YFSETQ. V was clipped by 4 bases and J by 3 bases, with 14 bases between them. CDR3 DNA sequence: TGCGCCAGCAGCCCCTTCGGAGGGGGCTACGAGCAGTACTTC. Its protein product is CASSPFGGGYEQYF.

The rearrangement links TRBV19 to TRBJ2-2; TRBD2 aligns across 13 bases. With 7 bases clipped from V and 7 bases from J, the junction kept 9 bases outside the gene matches. The CDR3 is 16 residues long. Germline V gene sequence: CDR1 LNHDA, CDR2 SQIVND (reference sequence). This CDR3 reads CASKTGTSGIVGELFF. CDR3 nucleotide sequence: TGTGCCAGTAAGACCGGGACTAGCGGGATTGTCGGGGAGCTGTTTTTT. Supplemented by reference TRBV19 and TRBJ2-2, the full variable domain reads DGGITQSPKYLFRKEGQNVTLSCEQNLNHDAMYWYRQDPGQGLRLIYYSQIVNDFQKGDIAEGYSVSREKKESFPLTVTSAQKNPTAFYLCASKTGTSGIVGELFFGEGSRLTVL.

This chain connects TRBV5-4 to TRBJ2-1; tentative D call: TRBD2 (5 bases). Germline CDR1 is SGHNT and CDR2 is YYREEE (reference sequence). V was trimmed by 4 bases and J by 8 bases, leaving 16 bases between them. The CDR3 covers 14 residues. CDR3 loop: CASSGRGGPDEQFF. The DNA of the CDR3 is TGTGCCAGCAGCGGGCGTGGAGGTCCCGATGAGCAGTTCTTC.

The rearrangement links TRBV2 to TRBJ2-1, with 9 bases matching TRBD2. The CDR3 is made up of 15 amino acids. The V segment lost 7 bases and the J segment 6 bases; nucleotides outside the gene matches: 10. The germline V gene has CDR1 SNHLY and CDR2 FYNNEI. The CDR3 DNA follows: TGTGCCAGCACAAAGGCGGGAGGGTCTCGCAATGAGCAGTTCTTC. Protein product: CASTKAGGSRNEQFF.

Comment on this clone: A read error is likely, as this CDR3 ends without the conserved phenylalanine or tryptophan. The DNA is left out, because the CDR3 cannot be placed on it with certainty; the CDR3 is given as TCRdb lists it. This chain connects TRBV6-5 to TRBJ1-2. Germline V gene data show CDR1 as MNHEY and CDR2 as SVGAGI. From its first to its last residue, the CDR3 has 11 amino acids. The CDR3 spells CASSEVSGFRV.

This sequence joins TRBV11-2 and TRBJ2-1, with a weak D call TRBD2 (7 bases). The CDR3 is 14 amino acids. The germline CDR1 and CDR2 sequences are SGHAT and FQNNGV. Trimming cost V 3 bases and J 7 bases, with 13 bases left between them. The CDR3 sequence is CASSLVGGRNEQFF. CDR3 nucleotides: TGTGCCAGCAGCTTGGTGGGGGGGCGGAATGAGCAGTTCTTC.

This clone was seen a few times. The J gene is TRBJ2-7, the V gene TRBV9; 7 nucleotides match TRBD2. Germline CDR1 reads SGDLS; CDR2 reads YYNGEE. The CDR3 totals 14 residues. V was pared by 7 bases and J by 3 bases, with 10 bases of the junction left unmatched. The CDR3 DNA reads TGTGCCAGCGGGCCCTCTAGCGGAGACTACGAGCAGTACTTC. Amino acids: CASGPSSGDYEQYF.

The chain couples TRBV15 to TRBJ2-1; 7 nucleotides agree with TRBD1. This CDR3 contains 16 residues. Trimming cost V 3 bases and J 9 bases; bases outside gene matches: 14. Per the germline V gene, CDR1 is LNHNV and CDR2 is YYDKDF (reference sequence). CDR3 residues: CATSSLEVGGRVEQFF. In nucleotides, the CDR3 is TGTGCCACCAGCAGCCTAGAGGTAGGGGGCCGGGTTGAGCAGTTCTTC.

The chain carries TRBV4-1 and TRBJ2-5; D is possibly TRBD2 (5 bases). The CDR3 has 16 residues. Germline assignment: CDR1 MGHRA and CDR2 YSYEKL. V was cut by 1 base and J by 5 bases, with 17 bases left in between. This CDR3 is CASSQVSGSLWETQYF. Here the CDR3 DNA reads TGCGCCAGCAGCCAAGTTTCGGGGTCCCTTTGGGAGACCCAGTACTTC.

V usage is TRBV20-1 and J usage is TRBJ2-1; no reliable D call. Germline V gene data show CDR1 as DFQATT and CDR2 as SNEGSKA (reference sequence). V was trimmed by 3 bases and J by 4 bases, leaving 4 bases between them. The CDR3 is 11 amino acids. In DNA, the CDR3 is TGCAGTGCTAGGCCTTACAATGAGCAGTTCTTC. Encoded protein: CSARPYNEQFF.

The V call is TRBV5-6, the J call TRBJ1-3; TRBD1 is a possible D gene (6 bases). Trimming left V 2 bases short and J 0 bases short, with 9 bases between. CDR3 length: 15 amino acids. CDR1 is SGHDT, CDR2 YYEEEE, per germline. The CDR3 loop reads CASSLTGFSGNTIYF. The CDR3 region has the DNA TGTGCCAGCAGCTTAACAGGGTTCTCTGGAAACACCATATATTTT. Complete variable domain (other parts from reference TRBV5-6 and TRBJ1-3): DAGVTQSPTHLIKTRGQQVTLRCSPKSGHDTVSWYQQALGQGPQFIFQYYEEEERQRGNFPDRFSGHQFPNYSSELNVNALLLGDSALYLCASSLTGFSGNTIYFGEGSWLTVV.

V is TRBV10-3 and J is TRBJ1-5; D is unclear. CDR1 is ENHRY and CDR2 is SYGVKD in the germline V gene. Trimming shortened V by 2 bases and J by 8 bases, and 10 bases separated the two germline ends. The CDR3 has 13 amino acids. The CDR3 DNA is TGTGCCATCAGTGAGATTGCGAGGGAGCCCCAGCATTTT. This gives the protein CAISEIAREPQHF.

V and J are TRBV19 and TRBJ1-3; D is possibly TRBD1 (5 bases). V dropped 4 bases and J dropped 2 bases, with 12 bases sitting between them. The CDR3 runs 15 residues. Germline CDR1 LNHDA, CDR2 SQIVND (reference sequence). The DNA of the CDR3 is TGTGCCAGTAGTACATACGGAGGGGCTGGAAACACCATATATTTT. It encodes CASSTYGGAGNTIYF.

Points on this clone: Relative to the germline gene, one junction end is altered; a read error may explain this. The gene calls are TRBV7-7 and TRBJ2-1; no clear D gene. The length of the CDR3 is 13 residues. Germline CDR1 is SSHAT and CDR2 is FNYEAQ (reference sequence). CDR3 nucleotides: TGTGCTAGCAGCTCCGGTCCCGGGAATGAGCAGTTCTTC. This translates into CASSSGPGNEQFF.

J is TRBJ1-6 and V is TRBV4-1, with D tentatively TRBD1 (5 bases). The germline V gene has CDR1 MGHRA and CDR2 YSYEKL. Trimming removed 0 bases at V and 8 bases at J, with 11 bases between. This CDR3 has 15 residues. As DNA, the CDR3 is TGCGCCAGCAGCCAAGACCAGGGAGGTTATTCACCCCTCCACTTT. It encodes CASSQDQGGYSPLHF.

This clone was recorded a few times. The same CDR3 is also encoded by other DNA sequences in this sample. V and J are TRBV27 and TRBJ1-5; the D gene is possibly TRBD1 (5 bases). Germline V CDR1 and CDR2: MNHEY, SMNVEV (reference sequence). Trimming removed 6 bases at V and 3 bases at J, with 9 bases between. The CDR3 is made up of 13 amino acids. CDR3 nucleotides: TGTGCCAGCAGCAGGGTTTCCAATCAGCCCCAGCATTTT. It specifies CASSRVSNQPQHF.

The V gene is TRBV11-1, the J gene TRBJ2-1; 11 positions match TRBD2. The CDR3 sequence is 15 residues long. V lost 5 bases to trimming and J lost 9 bases; unmatched junction nucleotides: 9. Germline assignment: CDR1 SGHAT and CDR2 FQDESV (reference sequence). Written as DNA, the CDR3 is TGTGCCAGCAGCGTTAGCGGGGGGGGGATGGGTGAGCAGTTCTTC. The encoded protein is CASSVSGGGMGEQFF.

The CDR3 nucleotides are TGCGCCAGCACCCCCCTCGGGGGGACCACTGAAGCTTTCTTT. Translated: CASTPLGGTTEAFF. V and J are TRBV5-1 and TRBJ1-1; a weak D match, TRBD1 (5 bases). V dropped 6 bases and J dropped 4 bases, with 16 bases sitting between them. This CDR3 comprises 14 residues. The germline V gene encodes CDR1 SGHRS and CDR2 YFSETQ.

V gene TRBV19 combines with J gene TRBJ2-5; possible D gene TRBD1, 5 bases. Per the germline V gene, CDR1 is LNHDA and CDR2 is SQIVND (reference sequence). The V and J ends lost 5 bases and 0 bases respectively, with 16 bases between them. The CDR3 is 16 amino acids. CDR3 in amino acids: CASSPQGRANQETQYF. CDR3 nucleotides: TGTGCCAGTAGTCCGCAAGGCAGGGCCAACCAAGAGACCCAGTACTTC.

This chain uses TRBV28 with TRBJ2-1; TRBD1 aligns across 7 bases. The CDR3 length is 15 residues. Germline CDR1 is MDHEN and CDR2 is SYDVKM. V lost 5 bases to trimming and J lost 10 bases; unmatched junction nucleotides: 14. CDR3 coding DNA: TGTGCCAGCAGTCGGCCCCGGTTAGGGGGCGGGGAGCAGTTCTTC. This translates into CASSRPRLGGGEQFF.